The 15 T cell receptor beta chains presented below share a single source sample, sequenced in a study of cytomegalovirus exposure and HLA in healthy donors. 60 Vbeta and 13 Jbeta primers were used in PCR. Some clones are missing from TCRdb's copy, which holds only in-frame ones; the method was immunoSEQ multiplex PCR. Of around 160,000 clones detected, 70% to 80% appear once; the ten largest clones hold 0.9% to 1.1%. The sequenced sample consisted of PBMCs. These receptors all stem from a woman aged 40 to 50 in good health and CMV-seronegative.

The chain is built from TRBV28 and TRBJ1-2; 8 nucleotides agree with TRBD1. The V and J ends lost 5 bases and 6 bases, in that order; junction bases with no gene match: 11. The CDR3 has 15 residues. Germline V gives CDR1 MDHEN, CDR2 SYDVKM. The CDR3 DNA reads TGTGCCAGCAGTCCAGGAGGACAGGGCTCCCATGGCTACACCTTC. It is translated as CASSPGGQGSHGYTF.

The chain recombines TRBV7-9 with TRBJ2-5, with 7 bases matching TRBD1. This CDR3 is built from 16 residues. The germline V gene encodes CDR1 SEHNR and CDR2 FQNEAQ (reference sequence). V gave up 5 bases and J gave up 0 bases; unmatched junction bases: 9. The CDR3 is CASSHQQGRYQETQYF. The DNA of the CDR3 is TGTGCCAGCAGCCATCAACAGGGGCGGTACCAAGAGACCCAGTACTTC.

V gene TRBV27 combines with J gene TRBJ2-2, with 9 nucleotides matching TRBD1. The CDR3 is 16 residues long. The V segment lost 6 bases and the J segment 7 bases; nucleotides outside the gene matches: 12. Germline values: CDR1 MNHEY, CDR2 SMNVEV (reference sequence). The CDR3 sequence is CASRITGGKFIGELFF. Written as DNA, the CDR3 is TGTGCCAGCAGAATTACAGGGGGCAAGTTTATCGGGGAGCTGTTTTTT.

The chain has TRBV5-1 and TRBJ2-1; TRBD2 matches 12 bases. J lost 6 bases, V lost 5 bases, and 6 bases had no gene match. CDR3 length: 15 amino acids. Germline V gives CDR1 SGHRS, CDR2 YFSETQ. The CDR3 sequence: CASSLPGLAGNEQFF. CDR3 coding DNA: TGCGCCAGCAGTCTCCCGGGACTAGCGGGCAATGAGCAGTTCTTC.

The genes are TRBV5-1 and TRBJ2-7, with 8 bases matching TRBD2. V lost 1 base to trimming and J lost 1 base; unmatched junction nucleotides: 4. The CDR3 is 15 amino acids. The germline V gene encodes CDR1 SGHRS and CDR2 YFSETQ. This CDR3 is CASSLIPGGSYEQYF. CDR3 nucleotides: TGCGCCAGCAGCTTGATCCCGGGAGGGTCCTACGAGCAGTACTTC.

This clone was seen a handful of times. J is TRBJ2-1 and V is TRBV5-1, with D perhaps TRBD1 (6 bases). The length of the CDR3 is 13 residues. Deletions cut 2 bases from V and 8 bases from J, with 11 bases between. Germline loops: CDR1 SGHRS, CDR2 YFSETQ. The CDR3, as DNA: TGCGCCAGCAGCTTTAACAGGGCCTATGAGCAGTTCTTC. Its translation is CASSFNRAYEQFF.

The V call is TRBV6-6, the J call TRBJ1-1, with 8 bases fitting TRBD1. The J segment lost 10 bases and the V segment lost 4 bases, leaving 5 bases of the junction unmatched. CDR1 MNHNY and CDR2 SVGAGI come from the germline V gene (reference sequence). The CDR3 loop spans 12 amino acids. As DNA, the CDR3 is TGTGCCAGCAGTTCCATTGACAGGGGAGCTTTCTTT. This sequence encodes CASSSIDRGAFF.

The sample holds a few counts of this clone. The rearrangement uses TRBV7-8 and TRBJ2-7; no definite D call. The CDR3 runs to 12 residues. The germline V gene encodes CDR1 SGHVS and CDR2 FQNEAQ. The V end was cut by 6 bases, the J end by 2 bases, with 8 bases between. The CDR3 is CASSYNTYEQYF. In DNA, the CDR3 is TGTGCCAGCAGTTACAACACCTACGAGCAGTACTTC.

The chain combines TRBV27 with TRBJ2-4, with D perhaps matching TRBD1 (6 bases). Germline V gives CDR1 MNHEY, CDR2 SMNVEV (reference sequence). V lost 2 bases and J lost 7, with 12 bases in between. The CDR3 contains 14 residues. The CDR3 here is CASSLGGRGNIQYF. CDR3 nucleotide sequence: TGTGCCAGCAGTTTAGGAGGTAGGGGGAACATTCAGTACTTC.

The chain is built from TRBV9 and TRBJ1-3; TRBD1 might be the D (6 bases). With 3 bases removed from V and 8 bases from J, the gap between germline ends came to 15 bases. The CDR3 spans 14 residues. The V gene's germline CDR1 is SGDLS and CDR2 YYNGEE. The CDR3 is CASSANREQYTIYF. The CDR3 region has the DNA TGTGCCAGCAGCGCAAACAGGGAACAATACACCATATATTTT.

V is TRBV4-2 and J is TRBJ1-2; TRBD1 matches at 7 bases. The V gene's germline CDR1 is LGHNA and CDR2 YNFKEQ. This CDR3 has 16 amino acids. With V trimmed by 4 bases and J by 6 bases, 14 bases remained unmatched. The CDR3: CASSPGQGEEIDGYTF. CDR3 sequence (DNA): TGTGCCAGCAGCCCTGGGCAGGGGGAAGAGATCGATGGCTACACCTTC.

CDR3 in DNA: TGTGCCAGCAGTTTAAGCTTATCTAGCTCCTACGAGCAGTACTTC. Its translation: CASSLSLSSSYEQYF. The gene calls are TRBV27 and TRBJ2-7; D call uncertain. Germline V gene data show CDR1 as MNHEY and CDR2 as SMNVEV (reference sequence). This CDR3 comprises 15 residues. V was shortened by 2 bases and J by 0 bases, with 11 bases between the two germline ends.

The V call is TRBV7-9, the J call TRBJ1-1; tentative D call: TRBD1 (6 bases). Germline loops: CDR1 SEHNR, CDR2 FQNEAQ (reference sequence). Deletions cut 3 bases from V and 1 base from J, with 15 bases between. The length of the CDR3 is 16 residues. As DNA, the CDR3 is TGTGCCAGCAGCTTGGGGGTGGGACAAACGAACACTGAAGCTTTCTTT. Translation: CASSLGVGQTNTEAFF.

This clone was observed a handful of times. The chain couples TRBV11-3 to TRBJ1-1; weak D call: TRBD1 (5 bases). CDR1 is SGHNT, CDR2 YENEEA, per germline. This CDR3 has 15 amino acids. V was clipped by 5 bases and J by 4 bases, with 17 bases between them. The CDR3 region is CASSLSSTVSTEAFF. The CDR3 nucleotides read TGTGCCAGCAGCCTTTCCTCGACAGTTTCCACTGAAGCTTTCTTT.

V is TRBV7-9 and J is TRBJ2-1; 7 bases align to TRBD1. The germline CDR1 and CDR2 sequences are SEHNR and FQNEAQ (reference sequence). There are 16 residues in the CDR3. With 5 bases clipped from V and 0 bases from J, the junction kept 7 bases outside the gene matches. The CDR3 nucleotides are TGTGCCAGCAGCCCCCTACAGGGGAACTCCTACAATGAGCAGTTCTTC. Residues: CASSPLQGNSYNEQFF.